This TCR beta chain was profiled in a study of CD8+ T cells in alopecia areata. On the study more broadly: Treatment with tofacitinib (6 to 18 months) was followed by 6 months off drug.

Once RNA had been extracted, it was reverse transcribed into cDNA to act as the sequencing template. TCRdb keeps only in-frame clones here, not all; method: immunoSEQ multiplex PCR. The sample holds about 180,000 clones, roughly 66% seen once. This receptor was obtained from a human donor with alopecia areata. The sample in question was CD8+ T cells sorted from blood, obtained at week 0.

The CDR3 bases are TGTGCCAGCAGTTACTACGGAAAACTGTTTTTT. Amino acids: CASSYYGKLFF. The chain joins TRBV6-5 to TRBJ1-4; no clear D. Trimming stripped 1 base from V and 10 bases from J, with 4 bases between. The CDR3 totals 11 residues. Germline-derived CDR1 and CDR2 are MNHEY and SVGAGI.